These 14 T cell receptor beta chains were all obtained from the same sample, sequenced in a study of blood T cells in healthy people across ages. Alongside a J-beta primer mix, a sample-barcoded 5' primer served in a second PCR lasting about 6 to 11 cycles. One entry per CDR3 protein results from TCRdb running MiXCR on the 5' RACE reads. In the table there are 780,000 or so distinct CDR3 sequences, roughly 56% of which are singletons. Material for sequencing was blood. These receptors were taken from a man aged 35 to 55 in good health.

The chain is built from TRBV29-1 and TRBJ2-7; D remains ambiguous. The DNA end is more similar to TRBJ2-5, so the J call may be wrong. Germline CDR1 reads SQVTM; CDR2 reads ANQGSEA. This CDR3 is 12 amino acids long. CDR3 region: CSVILVGETQYF. In DNA, the CDR3 is TGCAGCGTTATCCTGGTCGGGGAGACCCAGTACTTC.

The J gene is TRBJ1-4, the V gene TRBV13; D may be TRBD1 (6 bases). Trimming left V 3 bases short and J 4 bases short, with 9 bases between. Germline V gives CDR1 PRHDT, CDR2 FYEKMQ (reference sequence). This CDR3 is built from 14 residues. For the CDR3, the DNA is TGTGCCAGCAGCTTGAGGGGGGATAATGAAAAACTGTTTTTT. Encoded protein: CASSLRGDNEKLFF.

This clonotype turned up a few times. V usage is TRBV27 and J usage is TRBJ2-1; 7 nucleotides align to TRBD2. Germline CDR1 and CDR2: MNHEY and SMNVEV (reference sequence). V lost 8 bases, J lost 4 bases, and 11 bases stayed unmatched. This CDR3 has 15 residues. CDR3 coding DNA: TGTGCCAGCTCCACCCCTAGCGGACGATACAATGAGCAGTTCTTC. Translating it yields CASSTPSGRYNEQFF.

The V and J genes are TRBV7-6 and TRBJ2-7; D might be TRBD1 (7 bases). Per the germline V gene, CDR1 is SGHVS and CDR2 is FNYEAQ. V lost 0 bases to trimming and J lost 2 bases, with 11 bases between them. The CDR3 is made up of 15 amino acids. As DNA, the CDR3 is TGTGCCAGCAGCTTAGCGACAGGGAGGACCTACGAGCAGTACTTC. Protein product: CASSLATGRTYEQYF.

The CDR3 sequence: CASSSYRDSEAFF. CDR3 sequence (DNA): TGTGCCAGCAGCTCATACCGGGACAGTGAAGCTTTCTTT. The chain employs TRBV6-5 and TRBJ1-1, with 7 bases lining up with TRBD1. The germline V gene has CDR1 MNHEY and CDR2 SVGAGI. CDR3 length: 13 residues. J lost 7 bases, V lost 6 bases, and 8 bases had no gene match.

This rearrangement joins TRBV5-1 to TRBJ2-6; D not resolved. Deletions cut 10 bases from V and 1 base from J, with 15 bases between. Germline V lookup: CDR1 SGHRS, CDR2 YFSETQ. CDR3 length: 15 residues. CDR3 coding DNA: TGCGCCTCAGCCCCCCAAAATTCTGGGGCCAACGTCCTGACTTTC. It encodes CASAPQNSGANVLTF.

The genes are TRBV5-5 and TRBJ2-7; weak D call: TRBD1 (7 bases). V gave up 3 bases and J gave up 5 bases, with 18 bases separating them. The CDR3 has 15 residues. From germline, CDR1 is SGHKS and CDR2 YYEKEE (reference sequence). For the CDR3, the DNA is TGTGCCAGCAGCTACCAAGGGGGGCAGGGGGACGAGCAGTACTTC. Translated: CASSYQGGQGDEQYF.

The chain employs TRBV3-1 and TRBJ1-2; D unresolved. The CDR3 extends over 12 amino acids. The V gene lost 6 bases and the J gene lost 4 bases, with 9 bases spanning the gap. Germline V gene data show CDR1 as LGHDT and CDR2 as YNNKEL (reference sequence). CDR3 DNA: TGTGCCAGCAGTACAGAGCTCTATGGCTACACCTTC. Amino acid sequence: CASSTELYGYTF.

V usage is TRBV7-2 and J usage is TRBJ2-3; D is unclear. V was shortened by 2 bases and J by 6 bases, with 12 bases between the two germline ends. In germline, CDR1 is SGHTA, CDR2 FQGNSA. This CDR3 is built from 14 residues. The CDR3 region is CASSLLPAADTQYF. The CDR3 DNA follows: TGTGCCAGCAGCTTACTGCCCGCGGCGGATACGCAGTATTTT.

The CDR3 bases are TGTGCCAGCAGCCACGGAGCGGAGTTTAACGAGCAGTACTTC. Amino acids: CASSHGAEFNEQYF. This chain joins TRBV7-9 and TRBJ2-7; tentative D call: TRBD2 (5 bases). V was trimmed by 5 bases and J by 5 bases, leaving 16 bases between them. CDR1 and CDR2 from the germline V gene are SEHNR and FQNEAQ (reference sequence). This CDR3 has 14 residues.

The chain couples TRBV11-3 to TRBJ1-1; maybe TRBD1 (5 bases). V was shortened by 3 bases and J by 4 bases, with 12 bases between the two germline ends. This CDR3 region has 14 residues. Germline values: CDR1 SGHNT, CDR2 YENEEA. This chain's CDR3 is CASSFRGGFTEAFF. DNA of the CDR3: TGTGCCAGCAGCTTTAGGGGAGGTTTCACTGAAGCTTTCTTT.

This clonotype has a count of ten or more. The J gene is TRBJ2-3, the V gene TRBV7-2, with D perhaps matching TRBD2 (5 bases). The germline V gene has CDR1 SGHTA and CDR2 FQGNSA. There are 15 residues in the CDR3. Trimming shortened V by 5 bases and J by 5 bases, and 17 bases separated the two germline ends. CDR3 protein: CASSETKLPRDTQYF. The CDR3 bases are TGTGCCAGCAGCGAGACTAAACTTCCGAGAGATACGCAGTATTTT. The full variable domain, in which reference TRBV7-2 and TRBJ2-3 provide the parts outside the CDR3, is GAGVSQSPSNKVTEKGKDVELRCDPISGHTALYWYRQSLGQGLEFLIYFQGNSAPDKSGLPSDRFSAERTGGSVSTLTIQRTQQEDSAVYLCASSETKLPRDTQYFGPGTRLTVL.

The chain joins TRBV29-1 to TRBJ2-1, with a weak D call TRBD1 (5 bases). V gave up 7 bases and J gave up 5 bases, with 12 bases separating them. The CDR3 totals 12 residues. Germline CDR1 SQVTM, CDR2 ANQGSEA. CDR3 loop: CSEGWGDNEQFF. For the CDR3, the DNA is TGCAGCGAAGGCTGGGGCGACAATGAGCAGTTCTTC.

This clonotype was seen more than once but under ten times. The V gene is TRBV21-1, the J gene TRBJ2-1; TRBD2 is the table's D call and was not checked against the DNA. TRBV21-1 corresponds to a pseudogene. This CDR3 has 15 amino acids. This chain's CDR3 is CASSKAPGTNNEQFF. DNA of the CDR3: TGTGCCAGCAGCAAAGCGCCCGGGACTAACAATGAGCAGTTCTTC.